Described below is a single T cell receptor (beta chain) sequence and its context. Its antigen is unidentified. These data originate in a study of regulatory T cells in long-lasting Graves disease. Across the whole study: To qualify as persistent, Graves' disease required over 5 years of antithyroid drugs with positive TSH receptor antibodies. Study-wide findings and caveats: Persistent disease exhibited a predilection for TRBV28, TRBJ1-2 and TRBJ2-5.

According to the study, TCR beta libraries were built with iRepertoire HTBI primers and CDR3-region Arm-PCR. TCRdb reprocessed the multiplex PCR reads with MiXCR, giving one entry per CDR3 protein. The data contain roughly 500,000 distinct CDR3 sequences, under 25% of them singletons. Indicated time point: persistent/refractory GD, antithyroid drugs over 5 years with positive TRAb. Making the TCR library involved RNA that had been extracted from PBMCs. Per germline, CDR1 SQVTM and CDR2 ANQGSEA. This CDR3 contains 13 residues. The trim removed 3 bases at V and 5 bases at J, leaving 4 bases unmatched. The chain is built from TRBV29-1 and TRBJ2-7; 10 positions match TRBD1. This sample comprised peripheral blood mononuclear cells (PBMCs), obtained when the disease was refractory, from a patient treated with antithyroid drugs. The origin of this receptor is a female donor with Graves disease. CDR3 residues: CSVEETGGNEQYF. The CDR3 nucleotides read TGCAGCGTTGAGGAGACAGGGGGCAACGAGCAGTACTTC.